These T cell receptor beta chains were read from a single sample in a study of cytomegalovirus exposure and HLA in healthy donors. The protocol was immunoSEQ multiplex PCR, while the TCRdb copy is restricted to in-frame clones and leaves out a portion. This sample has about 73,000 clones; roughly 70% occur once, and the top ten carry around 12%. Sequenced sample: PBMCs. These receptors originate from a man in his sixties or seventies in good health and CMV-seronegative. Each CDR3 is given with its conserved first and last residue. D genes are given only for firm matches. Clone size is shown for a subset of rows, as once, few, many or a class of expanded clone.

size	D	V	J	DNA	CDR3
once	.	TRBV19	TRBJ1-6	TGTGCCAGTAGTCCGGGGTCCTATAATTCACCCCTCCACTTT	CASSPGSYNSPLHF
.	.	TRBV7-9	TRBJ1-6	TGTGCCAGCAGCCAGGATTCATCACCCCTCCACTTT	CASSQDSSPLHF
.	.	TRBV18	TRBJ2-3	TGTGCCAGCTCACCAGGGGCCGGCACAGATACGCAGTATTTT	CASSPGAGTDTQYF
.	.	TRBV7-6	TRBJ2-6	TGTGCCAGCAGCTCCCACGATACCGACTCGACTGGGGCCAACGTCCTGACTTTC	CASSSHDTDSTGANVLTF
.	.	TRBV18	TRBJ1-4	TGTGCCAGCTCCACACCAGAAAGTGAAAAACTGTTTTTT	CASSTPESEKLFF
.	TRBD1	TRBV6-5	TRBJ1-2	TGTGCCAGCAGCCGATACAGGGGCGGCGGCTATGGCTACACCTTC	CASSRYRGGGYGYTF
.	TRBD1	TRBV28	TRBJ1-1	TGTGCCAGCAGATGGACAGGGAACACTGAAGCTTTCTTT	CASRWTGNTEAFF
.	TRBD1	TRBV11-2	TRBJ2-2	TGTGCCAGCAGCTTAACAGGACAGGGAATCGGGGAGCTGTTTTTT	CASSLTGQGIGELFF
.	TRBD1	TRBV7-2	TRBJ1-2	TGTGCCAGCAGTTACGGACAGGGAGGAAACTATGGCTACACCTTC	CASSYGQGGNYGYTF
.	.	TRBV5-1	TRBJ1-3	TGCGCCAGCAGCTTGATCGCAGGAGGAGCCTCTGGAAACACCATATATTTT	CASSLIAGGASGNTIYF
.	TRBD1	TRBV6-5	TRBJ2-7	TGTGCCAGCATCAAGGGGACAGCTCGCTCCTACGAGCAGTACTTC	CASIKGTARSYEQYF
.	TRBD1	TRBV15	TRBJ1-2	TGTGCCACCCGTCCGGGACAGATAAACTATGGCTACACCTTC	CATRPGQINYGYTF
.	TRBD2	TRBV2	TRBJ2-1	TGTGCCAGCAGACCTAGCGGGCCTGAGCAGTTCTTC	CASRPSGPEQFF
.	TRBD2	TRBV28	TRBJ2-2	TGTGCCAGCAATCTAGCGGGCTCCGGGGAGCTGTTTTTT	CASNLAGSGELFF
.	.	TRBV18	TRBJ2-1	TGTGCCAGCACATGGGACTCTATAGCCAATGAGCAGTTCTTC	CASTWDSIANEQFF
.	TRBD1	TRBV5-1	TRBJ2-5	TGCGCCAGCAGCACGGGACAGGGGGTACCTCGGTACTTC	CASSTGQGVPRYF
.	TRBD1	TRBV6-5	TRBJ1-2	TGTGCCAGCAGCCTTGACAGGGCACGGGGTATGTTGACCTTC	CASSLDRARGMLTF
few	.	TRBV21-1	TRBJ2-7	TGTGCCAGCAGGCCAAAGGGCACTAGCGGGGGGGACGAGCAGTACTTC	CASRPKGTSGGDEQYF
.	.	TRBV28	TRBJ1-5	TGTGCCAGCAGTTGGGGGGGCCAGGGGAAGAATCAGCCCCAGCATTTT	CASSWGGQGKNQPQHF
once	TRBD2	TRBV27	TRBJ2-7	TGTGCCAGCAGTTTATGGGGCGGGAGGGCCTCCTACGAGCAGTACTTC	CASSLWGGRASYEQYF
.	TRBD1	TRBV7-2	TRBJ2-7	TGTGCCAGCAGCCCCCCTGACAGGGGGCGCTACGAGCAGTACTTC	CASSPPDRGRYEQYF
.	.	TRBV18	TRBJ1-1	TGTGCCAGCTCACCAGTACAGATTGAAGCTTTCTTT	CASSPVQIEAFF
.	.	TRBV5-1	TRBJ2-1	TGCGCCAGCAGCTTTGACGGGAGCTCCTACAATGAGCAGTTCTTC	CASSFDGSSYNEQFF
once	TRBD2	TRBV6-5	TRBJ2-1	TGTGCCAGCAGTTACTCGAAACTAGCGGCTGATGAGCAGTTCTTC	CASSYSKLAADEQFF
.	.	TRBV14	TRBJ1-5	TGTGCCAGCAGCCAAGGAGGGCCGGGAAGCAATCAGCCCCAGCATTTT	CASSQGGPGSNQPQHF
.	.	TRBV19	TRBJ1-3	TGTGCCAGTAGTATCCAGGCCATCTCTGGAAACACCATATATTTT	CASSIQAISGNTIYF
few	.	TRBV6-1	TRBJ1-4	TGTGCCAGCAGTCCCCAGAAAGAAAAACTGTTTTTT	CASSPQKEKLFF
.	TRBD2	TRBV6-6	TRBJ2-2	TGTGCCAGCAGACCAGGGACTAGACATATCCCCGGGGAGCTGTTTTTT	CASRPGTRHIPGELFF
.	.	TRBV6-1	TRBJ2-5	TGTGCCAGCAGTGAAGTCACACCCCAAGAGACCCAGTACTTC	CASSEVTPQETQYF
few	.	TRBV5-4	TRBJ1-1	TGTGCCAGCAGCTTTATGGGGGGCACTGAAGCTTTCTTT	CASSFMGGTEAFF
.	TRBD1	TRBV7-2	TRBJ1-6	TGTGCCAGCAGCCTTTCCGGGACAGGGAATAATTCACCCCTCCACTTT	CASSLSGTGNNSPLHF
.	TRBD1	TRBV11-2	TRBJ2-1	TGTGCCAGCAGCCCTGACAGGGAAGACAATGAGCAGTTCTTC	CASSPDREDNEQFF
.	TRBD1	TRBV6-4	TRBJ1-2	TGTGCCAGCAGCCGGGACAGGTCTAACTATGGCTACACCTTC	CASSRDRSNYGYTF
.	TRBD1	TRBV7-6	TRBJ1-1	TGTGCCAGCAGCTCAGGACAGGGGGCGAACACTGAAGCTTTCTTT	CASSSGQGANTEAFF
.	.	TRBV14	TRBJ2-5	TGTGCCAGCAGCCAAGTAGGCGACAGGGAGACCCAGTACTTC	CASSQVGDRETQYF
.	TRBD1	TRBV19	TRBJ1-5	TGTGCCAGTAGTGAAGGGACAGGCAATCAGCCCCAGCATTTT	CASSEGTGNQPQHF
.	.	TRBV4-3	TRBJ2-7	TGCGCCAGCAGCCAAGAAGAGGGATTCGAGCAGTACTTC	CASSQEEGFEQYF
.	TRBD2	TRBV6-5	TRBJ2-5	TGTGCCAGCAGTTACCAGGGAGGGCCCATCGAGACCCAGTACTTC	CASSYQGGPIETQYF
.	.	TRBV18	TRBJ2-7	TGTGCCAGCTCACTTCGACGGGGGAGCCACGAGCAGTACTTC	CASSLRRGSHEQYF
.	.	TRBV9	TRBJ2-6	TGTGCCAGCAGCGTAGAGCTTTCTGGGGCCAACGTCCTGACTTTC	CASSVELSGANVLTF
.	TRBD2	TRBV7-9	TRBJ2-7	TGTGCCAGCAGCCCGAACCTAGCGGCTAACTCCTACGAGCAGTACTTC	CASSPNLAANSYEQYF
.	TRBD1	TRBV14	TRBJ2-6	TGTGCCAGCAGCCGCGACAGGGGGTCTGGGGCCAACGTCCTGACTTTC	CASSRDRGSGANVLTF
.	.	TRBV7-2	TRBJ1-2	TGTGCCAGCAGCTTACAGGGATCTAACTATGGCTACACCTTC	CASSLQGSNYGYTF
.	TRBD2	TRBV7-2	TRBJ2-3	TGTGCCAGCAGCGCGACTAGCGGGGCAGATACGCAGTATTTT	CASSATSGADTQYF
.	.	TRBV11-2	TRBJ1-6	TGTGCCAGCAGCTTCCAAGGAGGTTCACCCCTCCACTTT	CASSFQGGSPLHF
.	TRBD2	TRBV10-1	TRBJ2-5	TGCGCCAGCAGTGGAGGTAGCGGGGAACAAGAGACCCAGTACTTC	CASSGGSGEQETQYF